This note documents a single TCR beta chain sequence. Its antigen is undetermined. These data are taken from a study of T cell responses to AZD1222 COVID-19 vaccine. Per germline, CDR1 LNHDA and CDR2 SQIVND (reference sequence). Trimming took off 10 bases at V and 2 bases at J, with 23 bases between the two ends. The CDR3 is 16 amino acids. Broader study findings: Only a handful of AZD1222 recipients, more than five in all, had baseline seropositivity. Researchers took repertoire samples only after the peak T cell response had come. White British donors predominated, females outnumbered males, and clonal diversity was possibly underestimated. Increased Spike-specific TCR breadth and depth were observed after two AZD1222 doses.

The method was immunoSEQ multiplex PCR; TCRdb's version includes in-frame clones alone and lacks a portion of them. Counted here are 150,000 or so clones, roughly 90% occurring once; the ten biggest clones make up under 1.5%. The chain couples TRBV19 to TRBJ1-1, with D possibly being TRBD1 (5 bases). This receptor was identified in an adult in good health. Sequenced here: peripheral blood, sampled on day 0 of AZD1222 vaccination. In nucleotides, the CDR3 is TGTGCCACCACCAGGGAGGGTTGGGGCGCAAACACTGAAGCTTTCTTT. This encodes CATTREGWGANTEAFF. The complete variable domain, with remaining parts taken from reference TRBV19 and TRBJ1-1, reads DGGITQSPKYLFRKEGQNVTLSCEQNLNHDAMYWYRQDPGQGLRLIYYSQIVNDFQKGDIAEGYSVSREKKESFPLTVTSAQKNPTAFYLCATTREGWGANTEAFFGQGTRLTVV.